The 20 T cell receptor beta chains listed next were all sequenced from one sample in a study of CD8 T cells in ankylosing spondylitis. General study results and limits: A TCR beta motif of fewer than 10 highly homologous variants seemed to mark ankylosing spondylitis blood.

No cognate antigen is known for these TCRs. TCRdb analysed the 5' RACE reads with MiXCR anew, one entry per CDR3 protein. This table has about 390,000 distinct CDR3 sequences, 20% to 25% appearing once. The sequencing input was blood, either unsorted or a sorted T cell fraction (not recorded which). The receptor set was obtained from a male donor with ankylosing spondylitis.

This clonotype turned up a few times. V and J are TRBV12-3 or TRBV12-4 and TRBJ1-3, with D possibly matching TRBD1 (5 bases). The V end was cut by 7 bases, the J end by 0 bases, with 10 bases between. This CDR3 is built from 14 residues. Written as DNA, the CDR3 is TGTGCCAGCACCCAAGACAGCTCTGGAAACACCATATATTTT. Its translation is CASTQDSSGNTIYF.

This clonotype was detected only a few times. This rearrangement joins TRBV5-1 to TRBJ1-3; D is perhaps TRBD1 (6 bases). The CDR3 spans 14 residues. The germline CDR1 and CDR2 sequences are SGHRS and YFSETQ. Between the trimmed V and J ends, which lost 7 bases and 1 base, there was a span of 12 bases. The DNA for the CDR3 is TGCGCCAGCGCCCAGGGGCCGTCTGGAAACACCATATATTTT. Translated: CASAQGPSGNTIYF.

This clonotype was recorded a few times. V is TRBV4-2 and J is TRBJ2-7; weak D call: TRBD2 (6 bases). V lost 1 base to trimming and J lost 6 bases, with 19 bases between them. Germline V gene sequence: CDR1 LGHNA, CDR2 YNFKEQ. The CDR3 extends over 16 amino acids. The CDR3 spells CASSQAGRDSAFEQYF. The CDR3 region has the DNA TGTGCCAGCAGCCAAGCCGGGCGGGATTCCGCCTTCGAGCAGTACTTC.

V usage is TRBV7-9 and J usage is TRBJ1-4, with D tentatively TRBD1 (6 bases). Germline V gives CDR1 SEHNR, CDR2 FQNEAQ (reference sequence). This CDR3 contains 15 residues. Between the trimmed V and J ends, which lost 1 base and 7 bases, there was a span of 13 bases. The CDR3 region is CASSLGSGGGEKLFF. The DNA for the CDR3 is TGTGCCAGCAGCTTAGGGTCCGGAGGGGGTGAAAAACTGTTTTTT.

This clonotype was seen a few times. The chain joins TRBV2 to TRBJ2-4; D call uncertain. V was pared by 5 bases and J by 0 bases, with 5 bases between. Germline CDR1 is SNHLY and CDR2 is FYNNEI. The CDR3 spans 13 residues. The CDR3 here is CASSPQAKNIQYF. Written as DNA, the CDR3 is TGTGCCAGCAGTCCACAAGCCAAAAACATTCAGTACTTC. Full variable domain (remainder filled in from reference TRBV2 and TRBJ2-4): EPEVTQTPSHQVTQMGQEVILRCVPISNHLYFYWYRQILGQKVEFLVSFYNNEISEKSEIFDDQFSVERPDGSNFTLKIRSTKLEDSAMYFCASSPQAKNIQYFGAGTRLSVL.

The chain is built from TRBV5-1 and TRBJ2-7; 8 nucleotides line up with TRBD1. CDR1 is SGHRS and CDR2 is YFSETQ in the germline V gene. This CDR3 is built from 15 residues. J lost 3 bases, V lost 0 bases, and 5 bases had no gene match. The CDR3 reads CASSLARTGRYEQYF. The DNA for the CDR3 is TGCGCCAGCAGCTTGGCTCGGACAGGGCGCTACGAGCAGTACTTC.

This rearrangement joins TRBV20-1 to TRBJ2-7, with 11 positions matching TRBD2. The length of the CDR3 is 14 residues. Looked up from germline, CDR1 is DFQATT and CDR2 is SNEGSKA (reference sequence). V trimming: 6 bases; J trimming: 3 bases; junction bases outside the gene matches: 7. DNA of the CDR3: TGCAGTGCAGAAACTAGCGGGAGAGGCTACGAGCAGTACTTC. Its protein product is CSAETSGRGYEQYF.

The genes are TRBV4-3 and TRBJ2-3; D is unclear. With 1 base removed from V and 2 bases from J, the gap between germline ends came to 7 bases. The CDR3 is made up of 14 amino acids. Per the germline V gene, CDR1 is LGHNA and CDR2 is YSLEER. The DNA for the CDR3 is TGCGCCAGCAGCCAAGGGGCGGACACAGATACGCAGTATTTT. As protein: CASSQGADTDTQYF.

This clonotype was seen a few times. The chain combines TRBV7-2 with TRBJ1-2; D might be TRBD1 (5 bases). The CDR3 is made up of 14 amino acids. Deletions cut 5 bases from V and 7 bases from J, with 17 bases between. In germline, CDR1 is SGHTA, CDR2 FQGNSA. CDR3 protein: CASSLTAGIFGYTF. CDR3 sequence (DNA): TGTGCCAGCAGCCTAACGGCAGGGATTTTTGGCTACACCTTC.

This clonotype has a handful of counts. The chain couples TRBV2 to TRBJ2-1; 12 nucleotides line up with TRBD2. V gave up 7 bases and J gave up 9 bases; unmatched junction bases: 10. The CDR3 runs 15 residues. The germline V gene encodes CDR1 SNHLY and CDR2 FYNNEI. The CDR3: CASNLGTSGSLEQFF. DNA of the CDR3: TGTGCCAGCAATCTAGGGACTAGCGGGTCTCTTGAGCAGTTCTTC.

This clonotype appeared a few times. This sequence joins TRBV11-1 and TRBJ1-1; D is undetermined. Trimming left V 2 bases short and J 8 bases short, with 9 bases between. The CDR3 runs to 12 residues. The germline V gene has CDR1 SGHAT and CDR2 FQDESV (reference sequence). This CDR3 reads CASSLSLGEAFF. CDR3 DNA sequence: TGTGCCAGCAGCTTATCACTCGGAGAAGCTTTCTTT.

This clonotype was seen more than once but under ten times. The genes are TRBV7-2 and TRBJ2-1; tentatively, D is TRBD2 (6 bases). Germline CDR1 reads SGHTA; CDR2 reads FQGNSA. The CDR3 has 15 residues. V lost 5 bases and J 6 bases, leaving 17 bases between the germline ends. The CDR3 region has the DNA TGTGCCAGCAGCCCTCGGATTTCAGCGGGCAATGAGCAGTTCTTC. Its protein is CASSPRISAGNEQFF.

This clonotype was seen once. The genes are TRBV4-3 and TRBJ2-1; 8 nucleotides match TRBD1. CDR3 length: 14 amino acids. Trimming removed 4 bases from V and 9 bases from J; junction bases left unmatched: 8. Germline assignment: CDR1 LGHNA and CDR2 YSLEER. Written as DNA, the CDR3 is TGCGCCAGCAGCCCACCGGACAGGGACGGTGAGCAGTTCTTC. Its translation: CASSPPDRDGEQFF.

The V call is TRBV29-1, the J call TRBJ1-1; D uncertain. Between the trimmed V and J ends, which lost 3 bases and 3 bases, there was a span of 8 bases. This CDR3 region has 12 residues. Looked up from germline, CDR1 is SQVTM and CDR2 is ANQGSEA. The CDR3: CSVDRHDTEAFF. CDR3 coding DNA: TGCAGCGTTGACAGGCACGACACTGAAGCTTTCTTT.

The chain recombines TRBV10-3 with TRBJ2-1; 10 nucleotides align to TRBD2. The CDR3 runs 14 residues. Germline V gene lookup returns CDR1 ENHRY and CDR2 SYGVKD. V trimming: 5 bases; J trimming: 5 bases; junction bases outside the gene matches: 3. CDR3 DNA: TGTGCCATCAGTAAGCGGGAGGGGGACAATGAGCAGTTCTTC. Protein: CAISKREGDNEQFF.

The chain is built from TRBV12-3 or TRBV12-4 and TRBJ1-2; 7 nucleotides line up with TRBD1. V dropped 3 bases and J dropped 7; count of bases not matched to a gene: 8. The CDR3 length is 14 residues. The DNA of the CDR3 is TGTGCCAGCAGTTTGACAGGGCCTGATGGTGGCTACACCTTC. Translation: CASSLTGPDGGYTF.

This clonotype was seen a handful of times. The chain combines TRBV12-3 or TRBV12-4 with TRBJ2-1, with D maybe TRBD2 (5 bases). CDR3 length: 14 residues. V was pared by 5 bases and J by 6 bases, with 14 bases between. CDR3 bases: TGTGCCAGCAGTCGAACCCGGGGAAGCAATGAGCAGTTCTTC. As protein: CASSRTRGSNEQFF.

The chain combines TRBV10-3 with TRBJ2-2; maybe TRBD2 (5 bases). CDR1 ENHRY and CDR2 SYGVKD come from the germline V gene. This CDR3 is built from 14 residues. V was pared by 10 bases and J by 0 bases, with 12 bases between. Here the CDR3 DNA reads TGTGCCAGCGGGCTAGTGGCGAACACCGGGGAGCTGTTTTTT. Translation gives CASGLVANTGELFF.

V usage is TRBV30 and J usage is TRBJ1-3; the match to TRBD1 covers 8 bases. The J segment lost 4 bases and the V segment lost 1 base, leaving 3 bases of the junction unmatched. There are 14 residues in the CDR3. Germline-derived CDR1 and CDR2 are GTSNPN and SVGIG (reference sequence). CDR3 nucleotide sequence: TGTGCCTGGAGTGAGGGGACAGGAGGAAACACCATATATTTT. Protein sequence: CAWSEGTGGNTIYF.

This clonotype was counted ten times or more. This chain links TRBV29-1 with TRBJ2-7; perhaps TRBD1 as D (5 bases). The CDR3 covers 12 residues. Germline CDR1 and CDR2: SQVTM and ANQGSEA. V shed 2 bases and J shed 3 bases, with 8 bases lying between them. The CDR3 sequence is CSVELDNYEQYF. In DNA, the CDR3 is TGCAGCGTTGAATTGGACAACTACGAGCAGTACTTC.